The rows below give T cell receptor beta chains drawn from one sample of a study of T cells in narcolepsy. The assay was immunoSEQ multiplex PCR, and TCRdb's table has in-frame clones only and misses some. The repertoire holds fewer than 35,000 clones, with approximately 83% as singletons. Material for sequencing was CD45RA- memory CD4+ T cells from PBMCs. These receptors all stem from a human donor with narcolepsy. Both conserved end residues are part of each CDR3. Fields, in order: V gene, CDR3 protein.

TRBV20-1,CSARGDYGYTF
TRBV5-1,CARSAGGPYEQYF
TRBV5-4,CASSLDWETQYF
TRBV28,CASSQMGQGVSGELFF
TRBV5-6,CASSLIGRGQETQYF
TRBV25-1,CASSEYGGRGEKLFF
TRBV9,CASSVANSGNTIYF
TRBV7-3,CASSPSAGGLYGYTF
TRBV5-6,CASRFENEQYF
TRBV7-2,CASSPRGGGTYNSPLHF
TRBV27,CASSLYATGELFF
TRBV5-1,CASSFTGGLGQPQHF
TRBV7-2,CASTGGGGARDTQYF
TRBV7-3,CASSPGPPKGKLFF
TRBV19,CASTSEGSRGNTIYF
TRBV4-2,CASSQDSGQNYGYTF
TRBV28,CASTTTGQPGSNTF
TRBV6-9,CASSLTGGNSPLHF
TRBV5-1,CASSLEGGPVATNEKLFF
TRBV6-5,CATDMVSNQPQHF
TRBV7-2,CASSLGLGYEQYF
TRBV5-6,CASSFERNTGELFF
TRBV25-1,CASSKGANYGYTF
TRBV7-2,CASSLDGTSGGAFGEQYF
TRBV6-6,CASTGQGNIQYF
TRBV6-5,CASSYRQVGHGYTF
TRBV7-9,CASSLAGEGSGAKNIQYF
TRBV6-5,CASSYQQGYGYTF
TRBV7-9,CASSLAQARGNTEAFF
TRBV28,CASRGGDRGQNEQFF
TRBV15,CATSRVPGGQGTDYGYTF
TRBV27,CASSIHPGQGNYGYTF
TRBV5-6,CASSKMTGRDTGELFF
TRBV6-1,CASGTGTGGSDTQYF
TRBV7-6,CASSGERTRGSNEQFF
TRBV6-5,CASSYVSGGFNEQFF
TRBV9,CASSPQGVLTNEKLFF
TRBV5-1,CASSPAGPTNTEAFF
TRBV7-2,CASSAPSTDTQYF
TRBV25-1,CASSVSQGGQIEAFF
TRBV13,CASSLGRRSDQPQHF
TRBV13,CASSLGQGLYEQYF
TRBV7-9,CASSKGPTYNSPLHF
TRBV11-2,CASSLDGANTEAFF